These T cell receptor beta chains were read from a single sample in a study of OX40 agonist ivuxolimab in advanced cancers. Assay: immunoSEQ multiplex PCR; the TCRdb copy retains only in-frame clones and omits some. Among about 100,000 clones listed, about 92% were seen once. The starting material was CD4+ or CD8+ T cells sorted from blood, obtained in a trial of the OX40 agonist ivuxolimab. The receptor source for this set is an adult with an advanced solid tumor such as melanoma, head and neck, liver or kidney cancer. The CDR3 runs from the conserved cysteine through the conserved F or W. A D gene is named only where the DNA matches it firmly. Where a row states a size, it is once, few, many or the class of an expanded clone; other rows omit it.

V gene,D gene,clone size,J gene,CDR3 DNA,CDR3 protein
TRBV28,-,few,TRBJ2-7,TGTGCCAGCAGTTTATTCCAGGGGTACGAGCAGTACTTC,CASSLFQGYEQYF
TRBV11-3,-,-,TRBJ2-1,TGTGCCAGCAGCTCCCCCTGGCACAGGGCCCCCCGCTACAATGAGCAGTTCTTC,CASSSPWHRAPRYNEQFF
TRBV10-2,-,once,TRBJ2-3,TGCGCCAGCAGTGAATGGGGGAGGACAGATACGCAGTATTTT,CASSEWGRTDTQYF
TRBV27,-,-,TRBJ2-7,TGTGCCAGCAGTTCCCCTCTTAAGGGCACCTACGAGCAGTACTTC,CASSSPLKGTYEQYF
TRBV5-6,-,once,TRBJ2-5,TGTGCCAGCAGCTTCGGTGTCCCTCGGCGGGAGACCCAGTACTTC,CASSFGVPRRETQYF
TRBV28,TRBD2,-,TRBJ2-1,TGTGCCAGCAGTATCAGGCGTAGCGGGATAGATGAGCAGTTCTTC,CASSIRRSGIDEQFF
TRBV14,-,-,TRBJ2-7,TGTGCCAGCAGCCAAGACCGGGGCGGGTTCTCCTACGAGCAGTACTTC,CASSQDRGGFSYEQYF
TRBV7-3,-,-,TRBJ2-7,TGTGCCAGCAGCCCCCAGCCGTCGAGTCACCCCTACGAGCAGTACTTC,CASSPQPSSHPYEQYF
TRBV11-2,-,-,TRBJ1-1,TGTGCCAGCAGCTCAACGGAGAACACTGAAGCTTTCTTT,CASSSTENTEAFF
TRBV28,-,once,TRBJ1-4,TGTGCCAGCAGTTTATGGCAGGGTGGCCTTAATGAAAAACTGTTTTTT,CASSLWQGGLNEKLFF
TRBV5-6,TRBD2,-,TRBJ2-5,TGTGCCAGCAGCTTAACGGGAGGGCTCCAAGAGACCCAGTACTTC,CASSLTGGLQETQYF
TRBV5-1,-,-,TRBJ2-3,TGCGCCAGCAGCTTCCGACTTAGCACAGATACGCAGTATTTT,CASSFRLSTDTQYF
TRBV12-5,-,once,TRBJ1-5,TGTGCTAGTGGTTTGGGGGTCGGGGGCGCAGGGCGGCGGGATCAGCCCCAGCATTTT,CASGLGVGGAGRRDQPQHF
TRBV9,-,-,TRBJ2-5,TGTGCCAGCAGCGCCCCCAACTCGGAGACCCAGTACTTC,CASSAPNSETQYF
TRBV7-2,TRBD2,-,TRBJ2-3,TGTGCCAGCAGCTTAACGGGGGGAGATACGCAGTATTTT,CASSLTGGDTQYF
TRBV2,-,-,TRBJ1-2,TGTGCCAGCAGTGGTACACGTTTAACTGGCTACACCTTC,CASSGTRLTGYTF
TRBV7-9,TRBD2,-,TRBJ2-5,TGTGCCAGCAGCTTAGGCACTAGCGGGAGCGGGACCCAGTACTTC,CASSLGTSGSGTQYF
TRBV29-1,-,-,TRBJ1-1,TGCAGCGAAGTTGAGGGTACTGAAGCTTTCTTT,CSEVEGTEAFF
TRBV6-5,-,-,TRBJ2-2,TGTGCCAGCAGTCGGAACACCGGGGAGCTGTTTTTT,CASSRNTGELFF
TRBV5-1,TRBD2,-,TRBJ2-3,TGCGCCAGCAGCTCCGGGAGGGCCGTGAAAGATACGCAGTATTTT,CASSSGRAVKDTQYF
TRBV30,-,-,TRBJ2-7,TGTGCCTGGAGTCGGACAGTCGTCTACGAGCAGTACTTC,CAWSRTVVYEQYF
TRBV7-3,-,once,TRBJ2-3,TGTGCCAGCAGCTTATACAGAAGCACAGATACGCAGTATTTT,CASSLYRSTDTQYF
TRBV30,TRBD1,-,TRBJ2-2,TGTGCCTGGCAACAGGGGGCGCGTTCATACGGGGAGCTGTTTTTT,CAWQQGARSYGELFF
TRBV10-3,-,-,TRBJ2-7,TGTGCCATCAGTGAGTCGGCGGGTCGGAGTTCCTACGAGCAGTACTTC,CAISESAGRSSYEQYF
TRBV5-6,TRBD2,-,TRBJ2-1,TGTGCCAGCAGCTCGAATAGCGGGAGCTCCTACAATGAGCAGTTCTTC,CASSSNSGSSYNEQFF
TRBV11-1,-,-,TRBJ1-1,TGTGCCAGCAGCTTAGTCGTGAACTCTGAAGCTTTCTTT,CASSLVVNSEAFF
TRBV19,-,-,TRBJ1-1,TGTGCCAGTAGTCCTATCCCAGGGTCTGAAGCTTTCTTT,CASSPIPGSEAFF
TRBV15,TRBD1,-,TRBJ1-1,TGTGCCACCAGCAGGGGATACCGACAGGGAGTGAACACTGAAGCTTTCTTT,CATSRGYRQGVNTEAFF
TRBV5-1,-,-,TRBJ1-3,TGCGCCAGCAGCTTGGCGGGGACGGCCTCTGGAAACACCATATATTTT,CASSLAGTASGNTIYF
TRBV5-1,-,-,TRBJ2-7,TGCGCCAGCAACCCAGGGCCGACCACCTACGAGCAGTACTTC,CASNPGPTTYEQYF
TRBV28,-,-,TRBJ2-7,TGTGCCAGCAGCCCGAACCGGGACACCTACGAGCAGTACTTC,CASSPNRDTYEQYF
TRBV18,-,-,TRBJ1-5,TGTGCCAGCTCACCACCTATAGCAGACAGGCGGCAGCCCCAGCATTTT,CASSPPIADRRQPQHF
TRBV4-3,-,-,TRBJ2-5,TGCGCCAGCAGCCAAGAAAGAACCGGGTCCCAGTACTTC,CASSQERTGSQYF
TRBV7-2,-,-,TRBJ1-5,TGTGCCAGCAGCTTAATGAGGGGCGCGGGTCAGCCCCAGCATTTT,CASSLMRGAGQPQHF
TRBV5-5,TRBD1,-,TRBJ1-2,TGTGCCAGCAGCTTGGTAGGGACAGGGGTCGGCTACACCTTC,CASSLVGTGVGYTF
TRBV30,TRBD2,once,TRBJ2-1,TGTGCCTGGAGTCGGGGGAGGGCCGTGAATGAGCAGTTCTTC,CAWSRGRAVNEQFF
TRBV6-1,TRBD1,-,TRBJ1-2,TGTGCCAGCAGTACCCGGACAGGGGTTGATGGCTACACCTTC,CASSTRTGVDGYTF
TRBV11-3,-,few,TRBJ2-5,TGTGCCAGCAGCTCAACCTCCCCCGGAACCCAGTACTTC,CASSSTSPGTQYF
TRBV4-1,-,-,TRBJ2-6,TGCGCCAGCAGCCAAGGGGGGTTCTCTGGGGCCAACGTCCTGACTTTC,CASSQGGFSGANVLTF
TRBV6-6,-,-,TRBJ2-7,TGTGCCAGCAGCCCCATGGTTCGGGTTAGTTTCTACGAGCAGTACTTC,CASSPMVRVSFYEQYF
TRBV18,TRBD2,-,TRBJ2-1,TGTGCCAGCTCACCTATCACCGGGACTAGCGATACTGTGCAGTTCTTC,CASSPITGTSDTVQFF
TRBV7-6,-,-,TRBJ2-7,TGTGCCAGCAGCTTAGGCACAGACTCCTCTGCTGAGCAGTACTTC,CASSLGTDSSAEQYF
TRBV19,TRBD1,-,TRBJ1-5,TGTGCCAGTAGTCTTGACAGGGCGAGCCAGCCCCAGCATTTT,CASSLDRASQPQHF
TRBV6-1,TRBD1,-,TRBJ1-5,TGTGCCAGCATTCCGACAGGGAATCAGCCCCAGCATTTT,CASIPTGNQPQHF
TRBV4-1,TRBD2,-,TRBJ2-7,TGCGCCAGCAGCCTCAGAGCGGGAGTCAACTACGAGCAGTACTTC,CASSLRAGVNYEQYF
TRBV28,-,-,TRBJ2-3,TGTGCCAGCAGTCCGACCGGGACTAGCACAGATACGCAGTATTTT,CASSPTGTSTDTQYF
TRBV5-1,-,-,TRBJ2-1,TGCGCCAGCAGCTTACAGACCTTTAGCTCCTACAATGAGCAGTTCTTC,CASSLQTFSSYNEQFF
TRBV7-2,-,-,TRBJ2-5,TGTGCCAGCAGCCCTCCTAAACAAGAGACCCAGTACTTC,CASSPPKQETQYF
TRBV4-3,-,-,TRBJ2-7,TGCGCCAGCAGCCAAGATCGGAGGAGGGCCGAGGGTGAGCAGTACTTC,CASSQDRRRAEGEQYF
TRBV7-9,-,-,TRBJ1-1,TGTGCCAGCAGCCCACGAGCTGAAGCTTTCTTT,CASSPRAEAFF
TRBV9,-,-,TRBJ2-1,TGTGCCAGCAGCGGGGAAAGGCAGTTCTTC,CASSGERQFF
TRBV9,-,few,TRBJ2-1,TGTGCCAGCAGCGTCGGGGGAGCTCTCAATGAGCAGTTCTTC,CASSVGGALNEQFF
TRBV5-1,TRBD2,-,TRBJ2-1,TGCGCCAGCAGCCCGTCTAGCGGGAGGGCCTACAATGAGCAGTTCTTC,CASSPSSGRAYNEQFF
TRBV11-2,-,once,TRBJ2-1,TGTGCCAGCAGCTTATATGGGCGGGAGCAGTTCTTC,CASSLYGREQFF
TRBV7-3,TRBD2,few,TRBJ2-1,TGTGCCAGCAGCTCGGCCGCTACTAGCGGGGCCTACAATGAGCAGTTCTTC,CASSSAATSGAYNEQFF
TRBV25-1,TRBD1,-,TRBJ1-1,TGTGCCAGCAGTTCCCGGGACAGGGGTGACACTGAAGCTTTCTTT,CASSSRDRGDTEAFF
TRBV7-2,-,-,TRBJ1-3,TGTGCCAGCAGCTTAGATGGGGCCCAGGGATACACCATATATTTT,CASSLDGAQGYTIYF
TRBV7-8,TRBD2,-,TRBJ2-2,TGTGCCAGCAGCAACCCCGGGACTAGCGCCACGAACACCGGGGAGCTGTTTTTT,CASSNPGTSATNTGELFF